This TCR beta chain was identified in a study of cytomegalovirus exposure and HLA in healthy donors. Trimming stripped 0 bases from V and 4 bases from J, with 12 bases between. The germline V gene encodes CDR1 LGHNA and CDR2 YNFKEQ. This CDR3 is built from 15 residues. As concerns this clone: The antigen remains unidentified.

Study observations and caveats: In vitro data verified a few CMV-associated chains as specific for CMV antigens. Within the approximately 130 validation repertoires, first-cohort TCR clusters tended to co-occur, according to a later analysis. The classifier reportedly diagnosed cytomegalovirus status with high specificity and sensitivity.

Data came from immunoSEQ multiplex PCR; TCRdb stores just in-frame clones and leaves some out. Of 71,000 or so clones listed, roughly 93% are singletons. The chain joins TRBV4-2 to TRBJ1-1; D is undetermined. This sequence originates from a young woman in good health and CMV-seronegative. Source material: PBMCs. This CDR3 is CASSQEGGWATEAFF. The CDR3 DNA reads TGTGCCAGCAGCCAAGAGGGTGGCTGGGCCACTGAAGCTTTCTTT.